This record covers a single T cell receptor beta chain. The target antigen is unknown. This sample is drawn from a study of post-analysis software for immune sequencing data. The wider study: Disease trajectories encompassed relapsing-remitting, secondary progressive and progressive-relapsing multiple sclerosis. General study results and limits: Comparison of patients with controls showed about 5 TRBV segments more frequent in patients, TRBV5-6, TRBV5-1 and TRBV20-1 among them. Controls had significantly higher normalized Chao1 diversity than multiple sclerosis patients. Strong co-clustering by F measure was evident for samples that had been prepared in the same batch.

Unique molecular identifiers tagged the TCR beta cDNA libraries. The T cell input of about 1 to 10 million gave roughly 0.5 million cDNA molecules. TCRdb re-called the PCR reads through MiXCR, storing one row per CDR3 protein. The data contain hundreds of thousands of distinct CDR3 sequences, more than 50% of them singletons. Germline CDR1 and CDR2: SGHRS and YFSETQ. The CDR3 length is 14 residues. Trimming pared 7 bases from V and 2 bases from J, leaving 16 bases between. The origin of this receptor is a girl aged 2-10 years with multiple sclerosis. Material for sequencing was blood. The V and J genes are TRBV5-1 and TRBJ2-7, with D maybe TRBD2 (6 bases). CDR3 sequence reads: CASGNAGLPYEQYF. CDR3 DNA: TGCGCCAGCGGGAATGCGGGACTCCCCTACGAGCAGTACTTC.